These 32 T cell receptor beta chains originate from one sample sequenced in a study of shared clonotypes between healthy human individuals. Method: immunoSEQ multiplex PCR; TCRdb's copy keeps in-frame clones and lacks some. Seen here are 980,000 or so clones, approximately 80% observed once, and the top ten hold around 1.5%. Sample: memory CD4+ T cells sorted from blood. Regarding subset: CD45RA-negative fraction. The receptors stem from a man between 18 and 35 years old in good health.

There are a few counts of this clone. The chain recombines TRBV30 with TRBJ1-1; maybe TRBD1 (5 bases). The V end was cut by 2 bases, the J end by 5 bases, with 6 bases between. This CDR3 has 11 residues. Germline CDR1 and CDR2: GTSNPN and SVGIG (reference sequence). The CDR3 nucleotides are TGTGCCTGGAGTAAGGGGACTGAAGCTTTCTTT. Translating it yields CAWSKGTEAFF.

This clone has at least ten counts. The chain employs TRBV5-5 and TRBJ1-2; TRBD1 is a possible D gene (6 bases). Germline CDR1 SGHKS, CDR2 YYEKEE (reference sequence). Deletions cut 3 bases from V and 1 base from J, with 10 bases between. The CDR3 spans 14 residues. The CDR3 nucleotides read TGTGCCAGCAGCTCTAAACAGGGTAACTATGGCTACACCTTC. Protein: CASSSKQGNYGYTF.

The chain recombines TRBV7-2 with TRBJ1-1; D gene uncertain. The V and J ends lost 5 bases and 1 base respectively, with 8 bases between them. Per germline, CDR1 SGHTA and CDR2 FQGNSA. The CDR3 has 13 amino acids. Written as DNA, the CDR3 is TGTGCCAGCAGCCGACGAGGGAACACTGAAGCTTTCTTT. It translates to CASSRRGNTEAFF.

The chain joins TRBV7-8 to TRBJ2-2, with 9 bases matching TRBD1. Germline-derived CDR1 and CDR2 are SGHVS and FQNEAQ. V lost 5 bases and J lost 7; bases outside the gene matches: 14. The CDR3 consists of 17 residues. The chain's CDR3 is CASSRLGTGKFGGELFF. The CDR3 region has the DNA TGTGCCAGCAGCCGCCTTGGGACAGGGAAATTCGGCGGGGAGCTGTTTTTT.

In nucleotides, the CDR3 is TGTGCCTGGAGTGCGTCGACAGATACGCAGTATTTT. It encodes CAWSASTDTQYF. The rearrangement joins TRBV30 to TRBJ2-3; D remains unclear. V dropped 1 base and J dropped 3 bases, with 5 bases sitting between them. This CDR3 is 12 amino acids long. Per germline, CDR1 GTSNPN and CDR2 SVGIG (reference sequence).

On this clone: This specimen includes other DNA sequences encoding the same CDR3. The V call is TRBV20-1, the J call TRBJ2-7; D possibly corresponds to TRBD1 (6 bases). This CDR3 spans 11 amino acids. V was pared by 6 bases and J by 6 bases, with 12 bases between. Germline V gene lookup returns CDR1 DFQATT and CDR2 SNEGSKA (reference sequence). The CDR3 DNA sequence: TGCAGTGCCCGCACAGGGTCCGAGCAGTACTTC. Its translation is CSARTGSEQYF.

The chain has TRBV11-3 and TRBJ2-7; 8 nucleotides line up with TRBD1. The V gene end was trimmed by 5 bases and the J gene end by 5 bases; junction bases not matched to a gene: 11. Per germline, CDR1 SGHNT and CDR2 YENEEA. The length of the CDR3 is 15 residues. CDR3 protein: CASSTSLTGVDEQYF. CDR3 nucleotide sequence: TGTGCCAGCAGCACATCCCTGACAGGGGTCGACGAGCAGTACTTC. The whole variable domain, remainder taken from reference TRBV11-3 and TRBJ2-7, is EAGVVQSPRYKIIEKKQPVAFWCNPISGHNTLYWYLQNLGQGPELLIRYENEEAVDDSQLPKDRFSAERLKGVDSTLKIQPAELGDSAVYLCASSTSLTGVDEQYFGPGTRLTVT.

The V and J genes are TRBV6-5 and TRBJ1-6; D is ambiguous. V was cut by 0 bases and J by 13 bases, with 7 bases left in between. Germline V gives CDR1 MNHEY, CDR2 SVGAGI. CDR3 length: 12 amino acids. Here the CDR3 DNA reads TGTGCCAGCAGTTACTCGCGGACGCCCCTCCACTTT. It is translated as CASSYSRTPLHF.

V gene TRBV29-1 combines with J gene TRBJ2-3; 11 positions match TRBD2. Per germline, CDR1 SQVTM and CDR2 ANQGSEA. V trimming: 4 bases; J trimming: 1 base; junction bases outside the gene matches: 1. The CDR3 contains 14 residues. CDR3 coding DNA: TGCAGCGTTGTGGGACTAGCGGGCACAGATACGCAGTATTTT. Translation: CSVVGLAGTDTQYF.

This chain connects TRBV30 to TRBJ2-7; TRBD1 agrees at 8 bases. CDR1 and CDR2 (germline): GTSNPN, SVGIG (reference sequence). This CDR3 contains 14 residues. Trimming took 3 bases from V and 3 from J; bases not matched to a gene: 7. The CDR3 DNA is TGTGCCTGGAGCAGGGGGCGAGTCGGCTACGAGCAGTACTTC. Protein: CAWSRGRVGYEQYF.

The V and J genes are TRBV5-6 and TRBJ2-2; tentatively, D is TRBD2 (5 bases). Germline CDR1 reads SGHDT; CDR2 reads YYEEEE. The CDR3 loop spans 14 amino acids. V lost 2 bases, J lost 2 bases, and 7 bases lay in between. CDR3 loop: CASSFGLNTGELFF. CDR3 DNA sequence: TGTGCCAGCAGCTTTGGACTCAACACCGGGGAGCTGTTTTTT.

V gene TRBV12-5 combines with J gene TRBJ1-2, with TRBD1 matching over 10 bases. V shed 0 bases and J 4 bases; nucleotides not matched to a gene: 11. The CDR3 totals 18 residues. CDR1 is LGHNT, CDR2 FRNRAP, per germline. This CDR3 is CASGLVVTGGASLYGYTF. The CDR3 DNA follows: TGTGCTAGTGGTTTGGTGGTGACAGGGGGCGCGAGTCTCTATGGCTACACCTTC. Drawing the rest from reference TRBV12-5 and TRBJ1-2, the complete variable domain is DARVTQTPRHKVTEMGQEVTMRCQPILGHNTVFWYRQTMMQGLELLAYFRNRAPLDDSGMPKDRFSAEMPDATLATLKIQPSEPRDSAVYFCASGLVVTGGASLYGYTFGSGTRLTVV.

This chain links TRBV5-1 with TRBJ2-5, with TRBD2 matching over 13 bases. The V gene's germline CDR1 is SGHRS and CDR2 YFSETQ. The CDR3 covers 17 residues. Unmatched junction bases numbered 11, after V lost 4 bases and J lost 5 bases. CDR3 DNA: TGCGCCAGCAGCCAAACCACTAGCGGGAGGGCAGGGGAGACCCAGTACTTC. It specifies CASSQTTSGRAGETQYF.

This clone was seen just once. This chain connects TRBV5-1 to TRBJ1-2; tentatively, D is TRBD1 (6 bases). Per the germline V gene, CDR1 is SGHRS and CDR2 is YFSETQ. This CDR3 is 15 amino acids long. Trimming stripped 5 bases from V and 6 bases from J, with 20 bases between. The DNA for the CDR3 is TGCGCCAGCAGGGAACAGGGTTCCGACGCCCATGGCTACACCTTC. Translating gives CASREQGSDAHGYTF.

The chain combines TRBV5-1 with TRBJ1-4, with TRBD1 matching over 9 bases. Germline V gives CDR1 SGHRS, CDR2 YFSETQ. Losses at the gene ends were 7 bases for V and 1 base for J; bases not matched to a gene: 5. This CDR3 is built from 15 residues. The CDR3 DNA follows: TGCGCCAGCCAGGGACAGGGTCGAACTAATGAAAAACTGTTTTTT. It specifies CASQGQGRTNEKLFF.

The CDR3 DNA sequence: TGTGCCAGCAGCTTGTCAGGGGTGGTTGGTGAAAAACTGTTTTTT. Translation gives CASSLSGVVGEKLFF. V gene TRBV5-6 combines with J gene TRBJ1-4; D perhaps matches TRBD1 (6 bases). CDR1 and CDR2 (germline): SGHDT, YYEEEE. The CDR3 length is 15 residues. Between the trimmed V and J ends, which lost 1 base and 7 bases, there was a span of 14 bases. The full variable domain, rest sourced from reference TRBV5-6 and TRBJ1-4, is DAGVTQSPTHLIKTRGQQVTLRCSPKSGHDTVSWYQQALGQGPQFIFQYYEEEERQRGNFPDRFSGHQFPNYSSELNVNALLLGDSALYLCASSLSGVVGEKLFFGSGTQLSVL.

The chain carries TRBV10-1 and TRBJ2-3; 7 bases line up with TRBD2. Germline CDR1 and CDR2: WNHNN and SYGVQD (reference sequence). The CDR3 has 15 amino acids. With 4 bases clipped from V and 2 bases from J, the junction kept 6 bases outside the gene matches. The CDR3 spells CASSASSGYTDTQYF. The CDR3 coding sequence is TGCGCCAGCAGTGCGTCTAGCGGTTACACAGATACGCAGTATTTT.

This clone has a handful of counts. The chain joins TRBV5-4 to TRBJ1-2; D might be TRBD1 (5 bases). The V gene lost 2 bases and the J gene lost 3 bases, with 8 bases spanning the gap. The CDR3 loop spans 13 amino acids. Germline V gene lookup returns CDR1 SGHNT and CDR2 YYREEE (reference sequence). The CDR3 loop is CASSLDRYYGYTF. In nucleotides, the CDR3 is TGTGCCAGCAGCTTAGACAGATACTATGGCTACACCTTC.

This rearrangement joins TRBV27 to TRBJ2-6, with 8 bases identical to TRBD1. Trimming took 3 bases from V and 8 from J; bases not matched to a gene: 6. This CDR3 comprises 15 residues. CDR1 MNHEY and CDR2 SMNVEV come from the germline V gene (reference sequence). The CDR3 region is CASSFQGAKTNVLTF. The CDR3 bases are TGTGCCAGCAGTTTCCAGGGGGCGAAGACCAACGTCCTGACTTTC.

This rearrangement joins TRBV19 to TRBJ1-5; D remains unclear. This CDR3 region has 13 residues. V lost 0 bases, J lost 6 bases, and 6 bases lay in between. Germline V gene lookup returns CDR1 LNHDA and CDR2 SQIVND (reference sequence). The CDR3 protein is CASSIELAQPQHF. The CDR3 nucleotides are TGTGCCAGTAGTATAGAATTGGCTCAGCCCCAGCATTTT.

For the CDR3, the DNA is TGTGCCAGCAGCTTAAAAAGGAAGAACACCGGGGAGCTGTTTTTT. The encoded protein is CASSLKRKNTGELFF. The chain uses TRBV7-2 and TRBJ2-2; no definite D call. The V end was cut by 2 bases, the J end by 1 base, with 8 bases between. The CDR3 consists of 15 residues. From germline, CDR1 is SGHTA and CDR2 FQGNSA. Full variable domain (outside the CDR3, taken from reference TRBV7-2 and TRBJ2-2): GAGVSQSPSNKVTEKGKDVELRCDPISGHTALYWYRQSLGQGLEFLIYFQGNSAPDKSGLPSDRFSAERTGGSVSTLTIQRTQQEDSAVYLCASSLKRKNTGELFFGEGSRLTVL.

The rearrangement joins TRBV25-1 to TRBJ1-5; TRBD1 might be the D (6 bases). The CDR3 has 13 residues. V was trimmed by 5 bases and J by 4 bases, leaving 9 bases between them. Per germline, CDR1 MGHDK and CDR2 SYGVNS. CDR3 sequence (DNA): TGTGCCAGCAGTCAGACAGGTAATCAGCCCCAGCATTTT. Amino acid sequence: CASSQTGNQPQHF.

J is TRBJ2-7 and V is TRBV7-2; D is uncertain. V dropped 5 bases and J dropped 2 bases, with 10 bases sitting between them. The germline CDR1 and CDR2 sequences are SGHTA and FQGNSA. The CDR3 spans 13 residues. CDR3 residues: CASSPGPPYEQYF. CDR3 nucleotides: TGTGCCAGCAGCCCCGGGCCCCCCTACGAGCAGTACTTC.

The table lists this clone with a count of one. The V call is TRBV7-2, the J call TRBJ2-7, with 10 bases that match TRBD2. CDR3 length: 15 amino acids. The trim removed 6 bases at V and 2 bases at J, leaving 7 bases unmatched. CDR1 and CDR2 from the germline V gene are SGHTA and FQGNSA. For the CDR3, the DNA is TGTGCCAGCAGTTTTCGGACTAGCGGTACCTACGAGCAGTACTTC. Translation: CASSFRTSGTYEQYF.

The gene calls are TRBV19 and TRBJ1-5, with D unclear. Trimming stripped 5 bases from V and 9 bases from J, with 14 bases between. CDR1 is LNHDA and CDR2 is SQIVND in the germline V gene (reference sequence). The CDR3 spans 13 residues. CDR3 loop: CASSPQYAWPQHF. The CDR3, as DNA: TGTGCCAGTAGTCCCCAGTATGCGTGGCCCCAGCATTTT.

As for this clone: A single base separates this from a much larger clone, so it may be a read error. This rearrangement joins TRBV6-5 to TRBJ1-2, with D perhaps TRBD1 (5 bases). Trimming cost V 5 bases and J 2 bases, with 9 bases left between them. This CDR3 region has 13 residues. Germline values: CDR1 MNHEY, CDR2 SVGAGI. CDR3 region: CASSLGGNYGYTF. The DNA for the CDR3 is TGTGCCAGCAGTCTGGGGGGGAACTATGGCTACACCTTC.

This clone was found once. This sequence joins TRBV7-6 and TRBJ2-2, with no clear D. There are 15 residues in the CDR3. Trimming pared 5 bases from V and 0 bases from J, leaving 10 bases between. The germline V gene has CDR1 SGHVS and CDR2 FNYEAQ. The CDR3 DNA reads as TGTGCCAGCAGCGGCCGGGTCTCGAACACCGGGGAGCTGTTTTTT. Its protein product is CASSGRVSNTGELFF.

V gene TRBV6-5 combines with J gene TRBJ2-3; 9 bases are shared with TRBD2. Germline V CDR1 and CDR2: MNHEY, SVGAGI. The CDR3 consists of 14 residues. V was clipped by 7 bases and J by 1 base; unmatched bases: 3. The chain's CDR3 is CASTSSGGTDTQYF. The CDR3 DNA sequence: TGTGCCAGCACGTCTAGCGGGGGCACAGATACGCAGTATTTT.

The chain links TRBV5-1 to TRBJ2-3; 9 bases fit TRBD2. The CDR3 length is 15 residues. The V and J ends lost 4 bases and 2 bases, in that order; junction bases with no gene match: 5. CDR1 is SGHRS, CDR2 YFSETQ, per germline. CDR3 protein: CASSNSGSPTDTQYF. For the CDR3, the DNA is TGCGCCAGCAGCAATAGCGGGAGTCCCACAGATACGCAGTATTTT.

This clone came up a few times. V gene TRBV5-1 combines with J gene TRBJ1-1, with D possibly being TRBD1 (6 bases). This CDR3 has 14 residues. Germline V gene data show CDR1 as SGHRS and CDR2 as YFSETQ. V was pared by 4 bases and J by 2 bases, with 12 bases between. The CDR3: CASSTSDSNTEAFF. CDR3 in DNA: TGCGCCAGCAGCACCTCGGACAGTAACACTGAAGCTTTCTTT.

This clone was counted ten times or more. V is TRBV4-1 and J is TRBJ2-7; D might be TRBD1 or TRBD2, each matching 5 bases. The CDR3 is made up of 17 amino acids. With 2 bases removed from V and 0 bases from J, the gap between germline ends came to 17 bases. Germline V lookup: CDR1 MGHRA, CDR2 YSYEKL. This CDR3 reads CASSQNPQGVPSYEQYF. The CDR3 DNA reads TGCGCCAGCAGCCAAAATCCTCAGGGAGTCCCCTCCTACGAGCAGTACTTC.

This clone is a singleton in its sample. Since a much larger clone is just one base distant, this may be a read error. The sample contains more than one DNA sequence encoding this CDR3. The CDR3 region has the DNA TGTGCCAGCAGCGTAGGGCAGGGAAACACCATATATTTT. It codes for CASSVGQGNTIYF. V and J are TRBV9 and TRBJ1-3, with no clear D. The V gene lost 0 bases and the J gene lost 4 bases, with 5 bases spanning the gap. CDR3 size: 13 residues. CDR1 is SGDLS and CDR2 is YYNGEE in the germline V gene.